One and the same sample provided the 6 T cell receptor beta chains below, sequenced in a study of shared clonotypes between healthy human individuals (dated by TCRdb to about 2020). The library was built by means of the immunoSEQ multiplex PCR assay. TCRdb holds this immuneACCESS table with in-frame rearrangements only. Some clones are missing; in checked studies, unresolved V genes explain under half, and the rest has no known cause. The sample data list around 600,000 clones, and approximately 96% of these were observed just once. The ten largest clones add up to over 0.1% of the sample. CD8 naive samples consisted of CD45RO-negative cells that were positively selected for CCR7, yielding a CD45RA+CCR7+ population without TemRA cells. The specimen sequenced was naive CD8+ T cells sorted from blood. The cell subset or site label for this specimen denotes: CD45RA+CCR7+. All receptors derive from a woman aged 30 to 39 in good health.

The genes are TRBV6-5 and TRBJ1-3, with 10 bases identical to TRBD1. V was pared by 3 bases and J by 7 bases, with 9 bases of the junction left unmatched. The CDR3 runs 16 residues. CDR1 and CDR2 (germline): MNHEY, SVGAGI. The CDR3 sequence is CASSYTPGTGDNTIYF. CDR3 DNA: TGTGCCAGCAGTTATACGCCCGGGACAGGGGACAACACCATATATTTT.

This chain joins TRBV28 and TRBJ2-5, with D tentatively TRBD1 (6 bases). The J call may be mistaken, given a closer DNA end match to TRBJ2-7. The CDR3 is 11 residues long. CDR1 is MDHEN, CDR2 SYDVKM, per germline. The CDR3 loop is CASQGGYEQYF. CDR3 nucleotide sequence: TGTGCCAGCCAAGGGGGCTACGAGCAGTACTTC.

This sequence joins TRBV28 and TRBJ1-1; a weak D match, TRBD1 (5 bases). The V end was cut by 4 bases, the J end by 2 bases, with 14 bases between. Germline CDR1 MDHEN, CDR2 SYDVKM. This CDR3 has 15 amino acids. This CDR3 is CASSSPIDRNTEAFF. The DNA for the CDR3 is TGTGCCAGCAGTTCGCCTATTGACAGAAACACTGAAGCTTTCTTT. Variable domain in full (rest from reference TRBV28 and TRBJ1-1): DVKVTQSSRYLVKRTGEKVFLECVQDMDHENMFWYRQDPGLGLRLIYFSYDVKMKEKGDIPEGYSVSREKKERFSLILESASTNQTSMYLCASSSPIDRNTEAFFGQGTRLTVV.

Note on this clone: This sample includes further DNA sequences coding for the same CDR3. The chain is built from TRBV6-1 and TRBJ2-7; 11 nucleotides align to TRBD2. The CDR3 runs to 15 residues. The V gene's germline CDR1 is MNHNS and CDR2 SASEGT. Trimming cost V 2 bases and J 2 bases; bases outside gene matches: 2. The CDR3 sequence is CASSELAGGPYEQYF. The CDR3 DNA reads TGTGCCAGCAGTGAACTAGCGGGAGGTCCCTACGAGCAGTACTTC.

V and J are TRBV7-9 and TRBJ2-7; 7 positions agree with TRBD2. The CDR3 runs to 16 residues. CDR1 and CDR2 from the germline V gene are SEHNR and FQNEAQ (reference sequence). The V gene end was trimmed by 1 base and the J gene end by 1 base; junction bases not matched to a gene: 7. In DNA form, the CDR3 reads TGTGCCAGCAGCTTAGTCAGCGGGGACCAATCCTACGAGCAGTACTTC. It is translated as CASSLVSGDQSYEQYF.

Written as DNA, the CDR3 is TGTGCCAGCAGCCCTCGGAGCGGGAGGTACACAGATACGCAGTATTTT. Its translation is CASSPRSGRYTDTQYF. The J gene is TRBJ2-3, the V gene TRBV7-3; 9 bases map to TRBD2. The CDR3 is 16 amino acids. The V gene end was trimmed by 5 bases and the J gene end by 2 bases; junction bases not matched to a gene: 8. In germline, CDR1 is SGHTA, CDR2 FQGTGA. The full variable domain, with the rest looked up from reference TRBV7-3 and TRBJ2-3, is GAGVSQTPSNKVTEKGKYVELRCDPISGHTALYWYRQSLGQGPEFLIYFQGTGAADDSGLPNDRFFAVRPEGSVSTLKIQRTERGDSAVYLCASSPRSGRYTDTQYFGPGTRLTVL.